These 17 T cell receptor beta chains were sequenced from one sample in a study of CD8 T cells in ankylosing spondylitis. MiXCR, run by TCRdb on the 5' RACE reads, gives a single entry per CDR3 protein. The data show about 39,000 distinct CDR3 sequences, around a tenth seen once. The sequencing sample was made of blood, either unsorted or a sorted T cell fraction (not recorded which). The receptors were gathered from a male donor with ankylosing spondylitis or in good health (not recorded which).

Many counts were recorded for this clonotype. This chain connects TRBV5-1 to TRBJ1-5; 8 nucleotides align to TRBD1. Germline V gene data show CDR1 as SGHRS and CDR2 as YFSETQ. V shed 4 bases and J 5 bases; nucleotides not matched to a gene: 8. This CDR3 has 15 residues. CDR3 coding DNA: TGCGCCAGCAGCCCGACAGGGGCGGGGGATCAGCCCCAGCATTTT. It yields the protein CASSPTGAGDQPQHF.

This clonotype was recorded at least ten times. Here the CDR3 DNA reads TGTGCCAGCAGCGCGACAGGGGATGAGGGTGAAAAACTGTTTTTT. This gives the protein CASSATGDEGEKLFF. The chain employs TRBV9 and TRBJ1-4; TRBD1 matches at 8 bases. This CDR3 is 15 amino acids long. The V gene's germline CDR1 is SGDLS and CDR2 YYNGEE. With 3 bases clipped from V and 7 bases from J, the junction kept 8 bases outside the gene matches.

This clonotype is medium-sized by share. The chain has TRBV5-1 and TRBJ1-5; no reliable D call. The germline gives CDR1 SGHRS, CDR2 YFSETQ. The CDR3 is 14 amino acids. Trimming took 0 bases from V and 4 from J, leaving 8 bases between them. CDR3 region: CASSLDGPNQPQHF. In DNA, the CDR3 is TGCGCCAGCAGCTTGGACGGACCAAATCAGCCCCAGCATTTT.

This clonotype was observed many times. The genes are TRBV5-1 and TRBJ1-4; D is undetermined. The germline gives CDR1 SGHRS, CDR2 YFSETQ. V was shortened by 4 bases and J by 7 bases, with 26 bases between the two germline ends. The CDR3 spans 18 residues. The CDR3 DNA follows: TGCGCCAGCAGCCCGGGAGCCTACCGCCCCGGGATCCTTGAAAAACTGTTTTTT. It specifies CASSPGAYRPGILEKLFF.

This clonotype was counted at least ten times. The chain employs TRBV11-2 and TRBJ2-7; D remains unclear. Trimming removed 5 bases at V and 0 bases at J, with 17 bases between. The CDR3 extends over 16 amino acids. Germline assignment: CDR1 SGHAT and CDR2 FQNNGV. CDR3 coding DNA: TGTGCCAGCAGCCCCCTCCCGACGGAACGCTCCTACGAGCAGTACTTC. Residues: CASSPLPTERSYEQYF. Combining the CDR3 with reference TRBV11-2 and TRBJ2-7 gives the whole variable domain EAGVAQSPRYKIIEKRQSVAFWCNPISGHATLYWYQQILGQGPKLLIQFQNNGVVDDSQLPKDRFSAERLKGVDSTLKIQPAKLEDSAVYLCASSPLPTERSYEQYFGPGTRLTVT.

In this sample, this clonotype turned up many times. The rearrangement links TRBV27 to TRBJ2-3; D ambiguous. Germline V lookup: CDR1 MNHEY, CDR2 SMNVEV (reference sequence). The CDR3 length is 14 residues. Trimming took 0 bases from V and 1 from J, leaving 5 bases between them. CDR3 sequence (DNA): TGTGCCAGCAGTTTATCTGTCGGCACAGATACGCAGTATTTT. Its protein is CASSLSVGTDTQYF.

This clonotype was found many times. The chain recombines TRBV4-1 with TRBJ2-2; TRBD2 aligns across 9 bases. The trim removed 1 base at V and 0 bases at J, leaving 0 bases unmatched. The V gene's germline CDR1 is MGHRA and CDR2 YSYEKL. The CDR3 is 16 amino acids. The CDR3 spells CASSQASGTNTGELFF. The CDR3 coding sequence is TGCGCCAGCAGCCAAGCTAGCGGGACGAACACCGGGGAGCTGTTTTTT.

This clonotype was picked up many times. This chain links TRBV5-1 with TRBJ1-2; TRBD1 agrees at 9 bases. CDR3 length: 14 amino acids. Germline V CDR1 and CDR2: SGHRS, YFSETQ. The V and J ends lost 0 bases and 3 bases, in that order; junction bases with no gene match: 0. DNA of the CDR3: TGCGCCAGCAGCTTGGGACAGGGGGACTATGGCTACACCTTC. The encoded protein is CASSLGQGDYGYTF.

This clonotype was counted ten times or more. The CDR3 region has the DNA TGCAGTGCTAGAGATGTGGGGACAGGGGTAGAGACCCAGTACTTC. It codes for CSARDVGTGVETQYF. V and J are TRBV20-1 and TRBJ2-5, with TRBD1 identical over 10 bases. The CDR3 spans 15 residues. The ends lost 0 bases at V and 4 bases at J; junction bases unmatched: 5. Germline V lookup: CDR1 DFQATT, CDR2 SNEGSKA (reference sequence).

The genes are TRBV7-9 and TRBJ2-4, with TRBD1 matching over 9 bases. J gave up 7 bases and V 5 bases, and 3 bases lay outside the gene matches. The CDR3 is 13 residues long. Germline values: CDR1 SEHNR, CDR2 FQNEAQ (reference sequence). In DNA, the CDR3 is TGTGCCAGCAGCCCCGGGACAGGGAACATTCAGTACTTC. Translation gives CASSPGTGNIQYF.

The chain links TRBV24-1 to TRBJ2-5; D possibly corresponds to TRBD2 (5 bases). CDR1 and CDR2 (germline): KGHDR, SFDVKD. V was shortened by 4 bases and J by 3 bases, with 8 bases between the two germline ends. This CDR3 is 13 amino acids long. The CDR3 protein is CATSDYGEETQYF. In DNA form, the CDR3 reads TGTGCCACCAGTGACTACGGGGAAGAGACCCAGTACTTC.

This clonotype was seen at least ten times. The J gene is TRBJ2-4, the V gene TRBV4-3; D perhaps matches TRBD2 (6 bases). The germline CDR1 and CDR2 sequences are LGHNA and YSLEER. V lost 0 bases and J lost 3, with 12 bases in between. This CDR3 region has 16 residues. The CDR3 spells CASSQDRWEDKNIQYF. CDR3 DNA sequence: TGCGCCAGCAGCCAAGATAGGTGGGAGGACAAAAACATTCAGTACTTC.

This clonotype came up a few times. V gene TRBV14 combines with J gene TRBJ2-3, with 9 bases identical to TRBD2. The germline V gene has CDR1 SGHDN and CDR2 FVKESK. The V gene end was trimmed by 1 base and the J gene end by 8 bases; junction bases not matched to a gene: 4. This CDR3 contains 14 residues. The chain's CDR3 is CASSQVAGGPTQYF. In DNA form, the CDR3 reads TGTGCCAGCAGCCAAGTTGCGGGAGGGCCTACGCAGTATTTT. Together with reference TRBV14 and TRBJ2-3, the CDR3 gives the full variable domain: EAGVTQFPSHSVIEKGQTVTLRCDPISGHDNLYWYRRVMGKEIKFLLHFVKESKQDESGMPNNRFLAERTGGTYSTLKVQPAELEDSGVYFCASSQVAGGPTQYFGPGTRLTVL.

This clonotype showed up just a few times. The CDR3 spells CAWSGLLREAFF. CDR3 bases: TGTGCCTGGAGTGGCCTTCTGCGTGAAGCTTTCTTT. The chain uses TRBV30 and TRBJ1-1, with D uncertain. Trimming stripped 1 base from V and 7 bases from J, with 10 bases between. The CDR3 spans 12 residues. Germline assignment: CDR1 GTSNPN and CDR2 SVGIG (reference sequence).

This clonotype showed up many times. CDR3 nucleotides: TGCAGCGTACAGCCGGGACTACCAAATGAGCAGTTCTTC. Its translation: CSVQPGLPNEQFF. The V and J genes are TRBV29-1 and TRBJ2-1, with 7 bases that match TRBD2. The germline gives CDR1 SQVTM, CDR2 ANQGSEA. V lost 6 bases and J lost 7; bases outside the gene matches: 9. The CDR3 has 13 amino acids.

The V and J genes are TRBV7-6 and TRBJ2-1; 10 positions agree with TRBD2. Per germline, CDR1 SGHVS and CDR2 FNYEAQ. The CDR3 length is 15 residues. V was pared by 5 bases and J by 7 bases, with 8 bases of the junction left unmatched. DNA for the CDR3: TGTGCCAGCAGCCGTACTAGCGGGAATGTGAATGAGCAGTTCTTC. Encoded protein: CASSRTSGNVNEQFF.

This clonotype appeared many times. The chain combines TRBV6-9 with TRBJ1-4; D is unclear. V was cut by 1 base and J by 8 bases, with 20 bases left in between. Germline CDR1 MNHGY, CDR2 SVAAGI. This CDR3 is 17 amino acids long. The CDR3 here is CASSYCGPAKRREKLFF. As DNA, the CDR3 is TGTGCCAGCAGTTATTGCGGCCCGGCCAAAAGGAGGGAAAAACTGTTTTTT.